This passage covers 22 T cell receptor beta chains from one sample sequenced in a study of blood T cells in healthy people across ages. Using a J-beta primer mix together with a sample-barcoded 5' primer, a second PCR was run for roughly 7 to 12 cycles. TCRdb redid the calling of the 5' RACE reads with MiXCR, one entry per CDR3 protein. The data hold roughly 1.4 million distinct CDR3 sequences, with around 59% observed a single time. The sample taken for sequencing was blood. All receptors come from a man younger than 35 in good health.

The rearrangement uses TRBV27 and TRBJ2-5; 9 bases fit TRBD1. The DNA end is a closer match to TRBJ2-7, so the J assignment may be wrong. The CDR3 is 14 residues long. Germline V gene sequence: CDR1 MNHEY, CDR2 SMNVEV (reference sequence). The CDR3 DNA follows: TGTGCCAGCAGTCATACAGGGGGCGGGAGCGAGCAGTACTTC. This sequence encodes CASSHTGGGSEQYF.

V usage is TRBV20-1 and J usage is TRBJ2-3, with 8 nucleotides matching TRBD1. V lost 6 bases and J lost 0; bases outside the gene matches: 17. The CDR3 runs 18 residues. Germline CDR1 DFQATT, CDR2 SNEGSKA (reference sequence). CDR3 loop: CSATDLGSAGGSTDTQYF. DNA of the CDR3: TGCAGTGCGACAGACCTCGGATCAGCAGGGGGCAGCACAGATACGCAGTATTTT.

J is TRBJ2-1 and V is TRBV10-3; no clear D. In germline, CDR1 is ENHRY, CDR2 SYGVKD. Between the trimmed V and J ends, which lost 10 bases and 0 bases, there was a span of 7 bases. The CDR3 totals 12 residues. CDR3 nucleotide sequence: TGTGCCAGCCAGGCCTCCTACAATGAGCAGTTCTTC. Residues: CASQASYNEQFF.

This sequence joins TRBV20-1 and TRBJ2-1, with TRBD2 matching 11 bases. Germline loops: CDR1 DFQATT, CDR2 SNEGSKA (reference sequence). The CDR3 spans 13 residues. V gave up 5 bases and J gave up 6 bases; unmatched junction bases: 3. The DNA of the CDR3 is TGCAGTGCTTTAGCGGGAGGGGTCAATGAGCAGTTCTTC. Translation gives CSALAGGVNEQFF.

The chain has TRBV13 and TRBJ2-1; weak D call: TRBD2 (5 bases). Trimming stripped 4 bases from V and 11 bases from J, with 15 bases between. The germline V gene has CDR1 PRHDT and CDR2 FYEKMQ (reference sequence). The CDR3 spans 13 residues. This chain's CDR3 is CASSSPDLGKQFF. In nucleotides, the CDR3 is TGTGCCAGCAGCTCGCCGGACTTGGGAAAGCAGTTCTTC. The variable domain in full, completed from reference TRBV13 and TRBJ2-1, reads AAGVIQSPRHLIKEKRETATLKCYPIPRHDTVYWYQQGPGQDPQFLISFYEKMQSDKGSIPDRFSAQQFSDYHSELNMSSLELGDSALYFCASSSPDLGKQFFGPGTRLTVL.

This chain connects TRBV20-1 to TRBJ2-3, with D possibly being TRBD1 (6 bases). Germline V gives CDR1 DFQATT, CDR2 SNEGSKA (reference sequence). The CDR3 has 12 residues. V was clipped by 5 bases and J by 6 bases, with 12 bases between them. The CDR3 sequence is CSASWGPDTQYF. The CDR3 DNA follows: TGCAGTGCTTCCTGGGGGCCCGATACGCAGTATTTT.

About this clonotype: A junction boundary mismatches the germline segment, possibly from a read error. The gene calls are TRBV18 and TRBJ2-5, with D perhaps matching TRBD2 (6 bases). Looked up from germline, CDR1 is KGHSH and CDR2 is LQKENI. The CDR3 length is 14 residues. The CDR3 bases are TGTGCCAGCTCACCACCAGCGATCCGGGAGACCCGGTACTTC. It translates to CASSPPAIRETRYF.

The chain is built from TRBV24-1 and TRBJ2-3; D not certain. Deletions cut 4 bases from V and 2 bases from J, with 6 bases between. The germline V gene encodes CDR1 KGHDR and CDR2 SFDVKD. The CDR3 has 13 residues. CDR3 nucleotides: TGTGCCACCAGTGAACACAACACAGATACGCAGTATTTT. Its protein is CATSEHNTDTQYF.

The rearrangement links TRBV5-1 to TRBJ2-2; D gene uncertain. The germline V gene encodes CDR1 SGHRS and CDR2 YFSETQ. V was trimmed by 2 bases and J by 0 bases, leaving 11 bases between them. CDR3 length equals 16 residues. CDR3 residues: CASSFILAANTGELFF. CDR3 DNA: TGCGCCAGCAGCTTCATTCTTGCAGCGAACACCGGGGAGCTGTTTTTT.

The genes are TRBV4-3 and TRBJ2-3; D not certain. The CDR3 contains 15 residues. V lost 0 bases to trimming and J lost 5 bases, with 12 bases between them. Germline CDR1 and CDR2: LGHNA and YSLEER. CDR3 amino acids: CASSQDYRKEDTQYF. The CDR3 region has the DNA TGCGCCAGCAGCCAAGACTATCGAAAGGAAGATACGCAGTATTTT.

The gene calls are TRBV7-9 and TRBJ2-3; the match to TRBD2 covers 10 bases. J lost 1 base, V lost 5 bases, and 6 bases had no gene match. Germline V gives CDR1 SEHNR, CDR2 FQNEAQ (reference sequence). The CDR3 covers 16 residues. CDR3 protein: CASSRGLAARTDTQYF. DNA for the CDR3: TGTGCCAGCAGCCGTGGACTAGCGGCCCGCACAGATACGCAGTATTTT. Based on the CDR3 plus reference TRBV7-9 and TRBJ2-3, the full variable domain is DTGVSQNPRHKITKRGQNVTFRCDPISEHNRLYWYRQTLGQGPEFLTYFQNEAQLEKSRLLSDRFSAERPKGSFSTLEIQRTEQGDSAMYLCASSRGLAARTDTQYFGPGTRLTVL.

This clonotype was observed a handful of times. This chain joins TRBV10-3 and TRBJ2-3; no firm D call. The germline gives CDR1 ENHRY, CDR2 SYGVKD. Trimming stripped 5 bases from V and 0 bases from J, with 6 bases between. The CDR3 contains 13 residues. CDR3 region: CAISSDSTDTQYF. The CDR3 DNA is TGTGCCATCAGTTCGGACAGCACAGATACGCAGTATTTT.

This clonotype was counted only a few times. This rearrangement joins TRBV20-1 to TRBJ2-3; tentatively, D is TRBD2 (6 bases). The V end was cut by 5 bases, the J end by 1 base, with 16 bases between. CDR3 length equals 15 residues. Germline CDR1 and CDR2: DFQATT and SNEGSKA (reference sequence). Here the CDR3 reads CSAPNGASGTDTQYF. For the CDR3, the DNA is TGCAGTGCTCCCAACGGGGCTAGCGGCACAGATACGCAGTATTTT.

The chain joins TRBV12-3 or TRBV12-4 to TRBJ2-2; tentative D call: TRBD2 (6 bases). The V gene lost 4 bases and the J gene lost 2 bases, with 11 bases spanning the gap. The CDR3 runs 15 residues. CDR3 loop: CASSSDYTNTGELFF. DNA of the CDR3: TGTGCCAGCAGTTCGGACTATACTAACACCGGGGAGCTGTTTTTT.

In its sample, this clonotype was seen a few times. The chain combines TRBV29-1 with TRBJ2-1; 9 bases agree with TRBD1. J lost 2 bases, V lost 6 bases, and 5 bases had no gene match. CDR3 length: 14 residues. Germline CDR1 is SQVTM and CDR2 is ANQGSEA. The CDR3 DNA follows: TGCAGCGTCGAGGGACAGGGTACCTACAATGAGCAGTTCTTC. It codes for CSVEGQGTYNEQFF.

V gene TRBV4-1 combines with J gene TRBJ1-4; the D gene is possibly TRBD1 (6 bases). CDR1 and CDR2 from the germline V gene are MGHRA and YSYEKL. CDR3 size: 14 residues. Trimming shortened V by 2 bases and J by 5 bases, and 9 bases separated the two germline ends. CDR3 DNA: TGCGCCAGCAGCCAAAGGGGGAAAAATGAAAAACTGTTTTTT. Residues: CASSQRGKNEKLFF.

A single count supports this clonotype. This chain uses TRBV5-4 with TRBJ2-7; D may be TRBD2 (6 bases). CDR3 length: 15 amino acids. The V gene's germline CDR1 is SGHNT and CDR2 YYREEE (reference sequence). Deletions cut 6 bases from V and 3 bases from J, with 19 bases between. The CDR3 nucleotides read TGTGCCAGCACCCCCTTCGGCGGGATGAACTACGAGCAGTACTTC. Translating gives CASTPFGGMNYEQYF.

V usage is TRBV3-1 and J usage is TRBJ2-1, with D maybe TRBD2 (7 bases). CDR3 size: 15 residues. Germline values: CDR1 LGHDT, CDR2 YNNKEL (reference sequence). V dropped 0 bases and J dropped 7 bases, with 13 bases sitting between them. As DNA, the CDR3 is TGTGCCAGCAGCCAAGACGGGGGGCAAAGGAATGAGCAGTTCTTC. This codes for CASSQDGGQRNEQFF.

The CDR3 protein is CASNLAGGEGYEQYF. The CDR3 nucleotides are TGTGCCAGCAACCTAGCGGGAGGTGAAGGATACGAGCAGTACTTC. V is TRBV2 and J is TRBJ2-7; 11 bases line up with TRBD2. Germline lookup yields CDR1 SNHLY and CDR2 FYNNEI. This CDR3 has 15 residues. With 7 bases clipped from V and 4 bases from J, the junction kept 9 bases outside the gene matches.

The chain joins TRBV6-2 or TRBV6-3 to TRBJ2-3; 9 positions match TRBD2. V lost 2 bases and J lost 0; bases outside the gene matches: 9. This CDR3 has 18 residues. The V gene's germline CDR1 is MNHEY and CDR2 SVGEGT. The chain's CDR3 is CASSYTAGGPISTDTQYF. The CDR3 DNA reads as TGTGCCAGCAGTTACACGGCGGGAGGGCCGATTAGCACAGATACGCAGTATTTT.

About this clonotype: Its ends do not fully match the called genes, so a read error is possible. The chain employs TRBV4-1 and TRBJ1-5, with a weak D call TRBD1 (5 bases). Per germline, CDR1 MGHRA and CDR2 YSYEKL. The CDR3 covers 15 residues. The CDR3 nucleotides are TGCGCCAGCAGCCAGGATCGGGGGAGCAAGCAGCCCCAGCATTTT. The encoded protein is CASSQDRGSKQPQHF.

The chain recombines TRBV18 with TRBJ2-7; 8 bases are a match to TRBD1. V shed 3 bases and J 6 bases; nucleotides not matched to a gene: 10. The V gene's germline CDR1 is KGHSH and CDR2 LQKENI. The CDR3 length is 15 residues. CDR3 in DNA: TGTGCCAGCTCACCGCGAGACAGGGGTAACAGCGAGCAGTACTTC. It encodes CASSPRDRGNSEQYF. Complete variable domain (other parts from reference TRBV18 and TRBJ2-7): NAGVMQNPRHLVRRRGQEARLRCSPMKGHSHVYWYRQLPEEGLKFMVYLQKENIIDESGMPKERFSAEFPKEGPSILRIQQVVRGDSAAYFCASSPRDRGNSEQYFGPGTRLTVT.